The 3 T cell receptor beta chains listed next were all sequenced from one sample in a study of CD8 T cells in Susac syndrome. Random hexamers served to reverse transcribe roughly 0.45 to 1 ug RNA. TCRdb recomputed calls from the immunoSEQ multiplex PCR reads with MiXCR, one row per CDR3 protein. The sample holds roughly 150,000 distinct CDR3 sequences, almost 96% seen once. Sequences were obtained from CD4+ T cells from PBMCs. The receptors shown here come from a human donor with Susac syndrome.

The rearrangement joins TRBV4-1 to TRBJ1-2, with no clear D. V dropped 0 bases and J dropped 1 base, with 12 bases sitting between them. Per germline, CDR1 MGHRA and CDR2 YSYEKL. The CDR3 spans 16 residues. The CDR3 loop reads CASSQDLRPGNYGYTF. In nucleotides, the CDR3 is TGCGCCAGCAGCCAAGATCTTAGGCCCGGTAACTATGGCTACACCTTC.

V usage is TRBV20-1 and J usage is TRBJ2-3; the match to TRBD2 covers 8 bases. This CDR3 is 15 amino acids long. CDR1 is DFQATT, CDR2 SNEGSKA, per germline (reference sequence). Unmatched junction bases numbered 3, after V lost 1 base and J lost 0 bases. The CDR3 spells CSARGSGDSTDTQYF. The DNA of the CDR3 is TGCAGTGCTAGAGGTAGCGGGGATAGCACAGATACGCAGTATTTT.

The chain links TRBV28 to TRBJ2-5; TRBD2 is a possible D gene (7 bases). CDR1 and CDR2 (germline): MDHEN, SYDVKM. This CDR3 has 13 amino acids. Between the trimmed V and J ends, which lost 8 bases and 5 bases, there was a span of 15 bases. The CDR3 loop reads CASDSGGGETQYF. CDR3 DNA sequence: TGTGCCAGCGACTCGGGGGGCGGGGAGACCCAGTACTTC. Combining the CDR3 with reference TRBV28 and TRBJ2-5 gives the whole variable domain DVKVTQSSRYLVKRTGEKVFLECVQDMDHENMFWYRQDPGLGLRLIYFSYDVKMKEKGDIPEGYSVSREKKERFSLILESASTNQTSMYLCASDSGGGETQYFGPGTRLLVL.